This TCR beta chain originates from a study of T cell changes during pregnancy in multiple sclerosis. Clones were sequenced by immunoSEQ multiplex PCR, and TCRdb holds only the in-frame ones, with some missing. The table lists about 73,000 clones, 90% of them singletons. Germline CDR1 and CDR2: SGHNT and YENEEA. This CDR3 comprises 13 residues. V gave up 4 bases and J gave up 8 bases; unmatched junction bases: 6. The chain recombines TRBV11-3 with TRBJ1-2, with TRBD1 matching over 8 bases. Sequenced material: peripheral blood, taken after pregnancy. This TCR came from a female donor in good health, enrolled as a control in a pregnancy study. Here the CDR3 DNA reads TGTGCCAGCAGCTCGGGACAGGCAGCCGGCTACACCTTC. Translating gives CASSSGQAAGYTF.